This TCR beta chain was sequenced in a study of identical twins (dated by TCRdb to 2016 to 2018). About the study as a whole: TCR alpha and beta repertoires from monozygotic twins, unrelated adults of various ages and cord blood were deep-sequenced to test whether fetal clonotypes persist. Replicate twin experiments were performed at different times using different library preparation protocols to rule out contamination. Study-wide conclusions, independent of this receptor: Because the same donors could not be followed over many years, the conclusions depended on cross-sectional statistical analysis. In monozygotic twins, out-of-frame TCR alpha sharing was systematically underestimated by recombination models, although the models agreed with sharing between unrelated individuals. Abundant cord blood beta clonotypes carried fewer insertions; young adult naive repertoires showed a weaker similar trend, while memory repertoires showed none. The excess sharing between twins in beta out-of-frame sequences was weaker because fewer shared sequences reduced the signal-to-noise ratio. Compared with coincidental sharing between unrelated individuals, out-of-frame TCR alpha sequences shared between twins had an excess of sequences with low generation probability. Zero-insertion analyses could be partly confounded by invariant T cells such as MAIT and iNKT, although diverse VJ usage argued against such confounding for most clonotypes.

Spanning cysteine to valine, the CDR3 consists of 14 amino acids. This entry keeps only the CDR3 DNA: 42 bases, framed from base 1. The germline V gene sets CDR1 to ENHRY and CDR2 to SYGVKD. Ends trimmed: V by 5 bases, J by 3 bases; bases unmatched to a gene: 4. Every donor in the study was a healthy Caucasian. The twin cohort comprised three pairs of female monozygotic twins, all aged roughly 18 to 29 years. Using Miltenyi CD45RO+ enrichment and human naive T-cell isolation kits, memory (CD45RO+) and naive T cells were isolated from PBMC. Library preparation was by 5' RACE. The run used an Illumina HiSeq 2000. A universal primer binding site was added through template switching, and the final cDNA carried a unique molecular identifier so that TCR cDNA molecules could be counted accurately. Specific primers in the conserved constant-segment region were used to synthesize first-strand cDNA for TCR alpha and beta chains. To control for contamination, every cDNA library was double barcoded, receiving both a SMART-Mk sample barcode and Illumina barcodes. TruSeq adapter sequences along with Illumina sample barcodes were introduced in two successive PCR steps. The TCR alpha and beta cDNA libraries were sequenced on the Illumina HiSeq platform using custom primers. In the paper's pipeline: MiGEC was used to process raw reads and extract unique molecular identifiers, and MiXCR was used to find CDR3 positions. Recombination models were inferred per individual with the repgenHMM and IGoR tools using an EM algorithm. Shared clonotypes were analyzed with the tcR package in R, and sharing was normalized by the product of cloneset sizes. Out-of-frame nonproductive sequences were analyzed to study raw recombination free of thymic and clonal selection effects. Through fastp at Q25 and MiXCR, TCRdb rebuilt clones from the public reads, retaining in-frame beta chains. Rows with one shared CDR3 protein collapse into an entry with the most common genes and DNA. These V and J calls are TCRdb output, not the study's own analysis. The sample table lists 200,000 to 250,000 distinct CDR3 sequences, roughly 7% of them with a count of one. The ten largest make up about 3.6% of the sample.

Comments on this clonotype: Its antigen remains unidentified. No much larger clonotype is one base removed from it; base qualities were not supplied.

The same data also contributed to another study, on yellow fever vaccine responses in identical twins. Taken from the second paper: The T cell response to vaccination in identical twins was reported by the authors to appear partly convergent and partly personalized. The study precisely tracked vaccine-responding T cell clones in identical twins.

The chain uses TRBV10-3 and TRBJ2-7; 10 nucleotides in the junction match TRBD1. Source material: memory (CD45RO+) T cells sorted from blood. The cell subset or site label for this specimen denotes: CD45RO+ enriched T cells. This receptor was obtained from a woman between 18 and 29 years old in good health. Read as DNA, the sequence is TGTGCCATCAGTTCCGGGACAGGGGACTACGAGCAGTACGTC. Its translation reads: CAISSGTGDYEQYV.